Below, 16 T cell receptor beta chains from the same sample are listed, as sequenced in a study of Ad26.COV2.S vaccination and SARS-CoV-2 variants. Specified treatment: some 20 received Ad26.COV2.S at low or high dose, single or two shots; several received placebo; per-sample allocation not given. Samples analyzed were those drawn on day 63 after the first vaccine or placebo injection. Some clones are missing from TCRdb's copy, which holds only in-frame ones; the method was immunoSEQ multiplex PCR. There are fewer than 900,000 clones in the sample; approximately 88% occur only once, and nearly 1.5% lies in the top ten. The sample was peripheral blood, taken in a trial of Ad26.COV2.S vaccine versus placebo. These receptors were taken from a person between 18 and 60 years old who received the Ad26.COV2.S COVID-19 vaccine or a placebo.

The gene calls are TRBV6-2 or TRBV6-3 and TRBJ2-7; 7 nucleotides agree with TRBD1. The ends lost 4 bases at V and 3 bases at J; junction bases unmatched: 6. The germline V gene has CDR1 MNHEY and CDR2 SVGEGT. The CDR3 spans 14 residues. CDR3 coding DNA: TGTGCCAGCAGTTCCCGACAGGGCGGCTACGAGCAGTACTTC. It yields the protein CASSSRQGGYEQYF.

The CDR3 DNA follows: TGTGCCAGCCGTGGGCTAGCGGGCGATAGCTCCTACAATGAGCAGTTCTTC. It is translated as CASRGLAGDSSYNEQFF. The V gene is TRBV13, the J gene TRBJ2-1, with TRBD2 identical over 8 bases. J was trimmed by 0 bases and V by 8 bases; bases with no gene match: 12. Germline-derived CDR1 and CDR2 are PRHDT and FYEKMQ (reference sequence). The CDR3 runs to 17 residues. The whole variable domain, filled in from reference TRBV13 and TRBJ2-1, reads AAGVIQSPRHLIKEKRETATLKCYPIPRHDTVYWYQQGPGQDPQFLISFYEKMQSDKGSIPDRFSAQQFSDYHSELNMSSLELGDSALYFCASRGLAGDSSYNEQFFGPGTRLTVL.

CDR3 DNA sequence: TGTGCCAGCAGTCCCGACCTCGGTATTGGAGGCTACACCTTC. Protein: CASSPDLGIGGYTF. V gene TRBV25-1 combines with J gene TRBJ1-2; the D is unclear. The CDR3 runs to 14 residues. Per germline, CDR1 MGHDK and CDR2 SYGVNS. Trimming took 5 bases from V and 8 from J, leaving 18 bases between them.

V is TRBV12-3 or TRBV12-4 and J is TRBJ1-5; perhaps TRBD1 as D (5 bases). This CDR3 contains 13 residues. Trimming left V 7 bases short and J 4 bases short, with 11 bases between. The DNA for the CDR3 is TGTGCCAGCATCAGGGACGGTAATCAGCCCCAGCATTTT. Translating gives CASIRDGNQPQHF.

The J gene is TRBJ1-3, the V gene TRBV2; 7 bases map to TRBD1. The J segment lost 2 bases and the V segment lost 6 bases, leaving 7 bases of the junction unmatched. This CDR3 spans 15 amino acids. Germline V lookup: CDR1 SNHLY, CDR2 FYNNEI. DNA of the CDR3: TGTGCCAGCAGCCCCCCGACAGGGACTGGAAACACCATATATTTT. Its protein is CASSPPTGTGNTIYF.

The chain joins TRBV5-6 to TRBJ1-4; 7 bases fit TRBD1. The germline V gene has CDR1 SGHDT and CDR2 YYEEEE. The CDR3 has 16 residues. V was clipped by 0 bases and J by 0 bases; unmatched bases: 2. CDR3 bases: TGTGCCAGCAGCTTGGCCCAGGGGGCAACTAATGAAAAACTGTTTTTT. This encodes CASSLAQGATNEKLFF. Combining the CDR3 with reference TRBV5-6 and TRBJ1-4 gives the whole variable domain DAGVTQSPTHLIKTRGQQVTLRCSPKSGHDTVSWYQQALGQGPQFIFQYYEEEERQRGNFPDRFSGHQFPNYSSELNVNALLLGDSALYLCASSLAQGATNEKLFFGSGTQLSVL.

The genes are TRBV9 and TRBJ2-3, with unresolved D. This CDR3 is 15 amino acids long. From germline, CDR1 is SGDLS and CDR2 YYNGEE. The V end lost 0 bases, the J end lost 2 bases, and 10 bases lay between the germline ends. As DNA, the CDR3 is TGTGCCAGCAGCGTAGGTGTGCGGATCACAGATACGCAGTATTTT. Translated, it gives CASSVGVRITDTQYF.

This chain links TRBV18 with TRBJ2-7, with D perhaps TRBD1 (5 bases). The CDR3 totals 13 residues. Germline V CDR1 and CDR2: KGHSH, LQKENI. Trimming cost V 3 bases and J 6 bases, with 12 bases left between them. The CDR3 is CASSPPGNREQYF. For the CDR3, the DNA is TGTGCCAGCTCACCTCCAGGGAATCGCGAGCAGTACTTC.

V and J are TRBV15 and TRBJ2-2, with a possible D match to TRBD1 (6 bases). This CDR3 is 16 amino acids long. The V and J ends lost 1 base and 4 bases respectively, with 13 bases between them. CDR1 and CDR2 from the germline V gene are LNHNV and YYDKDF (reference sequence). In DNA, the CDR3 is TGTGCCACCAGCAGAGGGGGGCTACACAGCACCGGGGAGCTGTTTTTT. Translated, it gives CATSRGGLHSTGELFF.

This sequence joins TRBV29-1 and TRBJ1-1; D not certain. Germline V gives CDR1 SQVTM, CDR2 ANQGSEA. V shed 1 base and J shed 8 bases, with 11 bases lying between them. The CDR3 runs to 12 residues. The CDR3 region is CSVEVKKAEAFF. The CDR3 DNA sequence: TGCAGCGTTGAAGTGAAAAAGGCAGAAGCTTTCTTT.

The chain recombines TRBV4-1 with TRBJ2-7; a weak D match, TRBD2 (7 bases). The CDR3 extends over 14 amino acids. CDR1 is MGHRA, CDR2 YSYEKL, per germline. The ends were cut back, 4 bases at V and 5 bases at J, with 15 bases in the middle. The CDR3 loop reads CASSLRVGGHEQYF. Written as DNA, the CDR3 is TGCGCCAGCAGCCTAAGGGTGGGGGGGCACGAGCAGTACTTC.

This clone was observed once. The chain is built from TRBV7-2 and TRBJ2-5; 11 nucleotides align to TRBD2. CDR3 length: 16 residues. The ends lost 1 base at V and 2 bases at J; junction bases unmatched: 3. CDR1 and CDR2 (germline): SGHTA, FQGNSA. DNA of the CDR3: TGTGCCAGCAGCTTAGTGGGACTAGCGGAACAAGAGACCCAGTACTTC. Translating gives CASSLVGLAEQETQYF.

This clone appeared a single time. The genes are TRBV2 and TRBJ1-5; unclear D gene. Germline CDR1 SNHLY, CDR2 FYNNEI. V was clipped by 7 bases and J by 0 bases, with 13 bases between them. The CDR3 runs 15 residues. The CDR3 spells CASKRETYSNQPQHF. CDR3 nucleotide sequence: TGTGCCAGCAAAAGGGAAACTTATAGCAATCAGCCCCAGCATTTT.

The chain employs TRBV10-3 and TRBJ2-7; D may be TRBD2 (6 bases). CDR1 ENHRY and CDR2 SYGVKD come from the germline V gene. The length of the CDR3 is 14 residues. The ends were cut back, 10 bases at V and 0 bases at J, with 16 bases in the middle. As DNA, the CDR3 is TGTGCCACCTGGGCCGGGAGTAGCTCCTACGAGCAGTACTTC. Its protein is CATWAGSSSYEQYF.

The genes are TRBV10-2 and TRBJ2-7; D gene ambiguous. The CDR3 length is 12 residues. Trimming left V 6 bases short and J 2 bases short, with 8 bases between. CDR1 and CDR2 from the germline V gene are WSHSY and SAAADI. The CDR3 DNA reads as TGCGCCAGCAGCCTAAGAGCCTACGAGCAGTACTTC. This translates into CASSLRAYEQYF.

The chain employs TRBV3-1 (or the pseudogene TRBV3-2) and TRBJ2-7; a possible D gene is TRBD1 (6 bases). The CDR3 consists of 12 residues. Germline V gene lookup returns CDR1 LGHDT and CDR2 YNNKEL (reference sequence). V was trimmed by 7 bases and J by 2 bases, leaving 9 bases between them. The CDR3 reads CASTDRTYEQYF. CDR3 bases: TGTGCCAGCACCGACAGGACCTACGAGCAGTACTTC.